This paragraph covers one T cell receptor (beta chain) sequence. Its antigen remains unidentified. This entry belongs to a study of T cell responses to AZD1222 COVID-19 vaccine. Whole-study results and caveats: Females made up more of the donors, who were largely white British, and clonal diversity may have come out too low. Spike-specific TCR breadth and depth grew following two AZD1222 doses. Only six or seven AZD1222 recipients tested seropositive at baseline.

Germline V gene data show CDR1 as LGHDT and CDR2 as YNNKEL (reference sequence). J was trimmed by 2 bases and V by 4 bases; bases with no gene match: 8. The CDR3 spans 15 residues. TCRdb's table, derived via immunoSEQ multiplex PCR, lists solely in-frame clones and lacks some. The profile shows some 54,000 clones, roughly 87% of them singletons. The source is an adult in good health. The rearrangement uses TRBV3-1 (or the pseudogene TRBV3-2) and TRBJ2-7; 7 nucleotides match TRBD1. Source: peripheral blood, taken on day 0 of AZD1222 vaccination. CDR3 DNA: TGTGCCAGCAGCCTAAGATCGGGACAGACCTACGAGCAGTACTTC. It codes for CASSLRSGQTYEQYF.